This T cell receptor (beta chain) emerged from a study of Graves' ophthalmopathy and Graves' hyperthyroidism (dated by TCRdb to between 2018 and 2020). As for the study more broadly: Hyperthyroidism was considered stable if no progression to ophthalmopathy occurred within 18 months of follow-up. TCR beta repertoire signatures were used to distinguish Graves' ophthalmopathy from Graves' hyperthyroidism and to predict progression to ophthalmopathy. In total, 135 blood samples were TCR-sequenced: 43 ophthalmopathy, 75 hyperthyroidism and roughly 17 hyperthyroidism-to-ophthalmopathy patients. To explore V-J signatures that distinguish ophthalmopathy from hyperthyroidism, a discovery set of around 100 patients was enrolled, made up of roughly 41 with ophthalmopathy and roughly 55 with stable hyperthyroidism. An independent validation cohort was composed of some 19 hyperthyroidism patients and approximately 15 patients who later progressed from hyperthyroidism to ophthalmopathy. In a handful of hyperthyroidism patients, the T-cell repertoire of thyroid tissue was compared with the T-cell repertoire of blood. Following sample collection, hyperthyroidism patients were given methimazole at a starting dose of 30 mg daily, and ophthalmopathy patients were given high-dose intravenous methylprednisolone. What the authors observed across the whole study: Ophthalmopathy was separated from stable hyperthyroidism by the 13-signature model with roughly 87% sensitivity and 81.08% specificity in cross-validation and with 80%/75% in the test set. No statistical method was used to set the sample size in advance, and the investigators knew which group each participant was assigned to. Most expanded thyroid clonotypes with a frequency above 0.001 also appeared in blood, which suggests that blood repertoires may reflect the immune response in the thyroid. In validation, the model predicted ophthalmopathy progression with 55% to 71% sensitivity and roughly 72% specificity; roughly 11 predicted patients were CT-confirmed with GO in a median of approximately 6.2 months.

For repertoire sequencing, TCR beta CDR3 regions were amplified from RNA transcripts. A first-round RT-PCR used HTBI primers with the Qiagen OneStep RT-PCR kit, followed by a second-round multiplex PCR, size selection and purification. Sequencing of the libraries was carried out on an Illumina HiSeq2000 in paired-end mode with 100 bp reads. On the authors' methods: Reads were processed with SOAPnuke, discarding reads with adapters, uncalled bases, mean Phred below 15, or no exact constant-primer or identifier match. COPE v1.2.5 was used to merge the high-quality paired reads. Each unique nucleotide sequence was treated as a clonotype, and MiTCR v1.1 was used to align the clonotypes to the IMGT TRB V, D and J references. Analysis was restricted to V-J combinations with a frequency above 0.0001, which covered roughly 99% of repertoires. A TCR clonal expansion and chaos score per V-J combination was defined as the ratio of F50 clonal expansion to chaos observed in the TCRdist matrix. Welch's t-statistics and random forest were used to reduce features to some 13 V-J combinations, which were fed into a naive Bayes classifier. The similarity between thyroid and blood repertoires was quantified using the Morisita-Horn index. Using fastp at Q25 and MiXCR, TCRdb reprocessed the public reads and kept productive beta chains. Rows matching on CDR3 protein sequence are summarized as one entry with the most common DNA and genes. For this entry, the V and J calls and clone size follow TCRdb and not the study's own pipeline. In all, the sample holds around 1,000,000 distinct CDR3 sequences, and about 38% of those were seen once. The ten largest clones represent 11% of the sample.

As concerns this clonotype: Its antigen target is currently unknown. The sample holds no much larger clone one base away, and base qualities are not on file.

The hyperthyroidism patients were 18 to 65 years old and newly diagnosed, with a disease duration of less than 2 months. Patients were excluded if they had other autoimmune diseases, uncontrolled infections, pregnancy or lactation. Diagnosis was based on clinical symptoms, serum thyroxine, TRAb, thyroid ultrasound and orbital computed tomography. Trizol reagent was used to extract the total RNA, and its quality was then checked on an Agilent 2100 Bioanalyzer. This receptor was taken from an adult man with Graves' hyperthyroidism. Sequenced sample: peripheral blood or thyroid tissue (not recorded which).

The CDR3 region: CSASRQVNTGELFF. The base sequence is TGCAGTGCTAGTCGGCAGGTGAACACCGGGGAGCTGTTTTTT. This receptor chain uses TRBV20-1 and TRBJ2-2, with no reliable assignment of the D segment. The cysteine opens and the phenylalanine closes a CDR3 of 14 amino acids. Of the read, only the CDR3 DNA is kept; its 42 bases are in frame from base 1. CDR1 DFQATT and CDR2 SNEGSKA were looked up in the germline V gene (reference sequence). V drops 3 bases and J drops 1 base, leaving 9 bases in between.